This T cell receptor (beta chain) derives from a study of blood T cell repertoires in COVID-19. Assay used: immunoSEQ multiplex PCR; TCRdb lists only in-frame clones, some missing. This table holds fewer than 300,000 clones, over 70% found once. The source material was peripheral blood. The TCR was taken from a woman in her thirties or forties who had recovered from COVID-19.

DNA for the CDR3: TGTGCCAGCAGCCCGAGATTATCGAACACCGGGGAGCTGTTTTTT. It translates to CASSPRLSNTGELFF. The V call is TRBV3-1 (or the pseudogene TRBV3-2), the J call TRBJ2-2; D unclear. V was trimmed by 4 bases and J by 0 bases, leaving 9 bases between them. The CDR3 sequence is 15 residues long. Per germline, CDR1 LGHDT and CDR2 YNNKEL (reference sequence).